These 30 T cell receptor beta chains originate from one sample sequenced in a study of cytomegalovirus exposure and HLA in healthy donors. Both 60 Vbeta primers and 13 Jbeta primers went into the PCR. Some clones are missing from TCRdb's copy, which holds only in-frame ones; the method was immunoSEQ multiplex PCR. Of 150,000 or so clones listed, more than 75% are singletons. The specimen sequenced was PBMCs. Source of these receptors: a woman between 40 and 50 years old in good health and CMV-seronegative.

The chain is built from TRBV18 and TRBJ2-5; 10 bases align to TRBD2. This CDR3 has 17 residues. Looked up from germline, CDR1 is KGHSH and CDR2 is LQKENI. Germline trimming cut 2 bases from V and 4 bases from J; bases unmatched to any gene: 10. Here the CDR3 reads CASSPTGLAEIGETQYF. CDR3 sequence (DNA): TGTGCCAGCTCACCAACAGGACTAGCGGAAATAGGAGAGACCCAGTACTTC. The entire variable domain, with the rest obtained from reference TRBV18 and TRBJ2-5, is as follows: NAGVMQNPRHLVRRRGQEARLRCSPMKGHSHVYWYRQLPEEGLKFMVYLQKENIIDESGMPKERFSAEFPKEGPSILRIQQVVRGDSAAYFCASSPTGLAEIGETQYFGPGTRLLVL.

The chain carries TRBV27 and TRBJ2-7; TRBD1 aligns across 10 bases. Per the germline V gene, CDR1 is MNHEY and CDR2 is SMNVEV (reference sequence). CDR3 size: 15 residues. Trimming at V came to 5 bases and at J to 6 bases, leaving 10 bases not matched to a gene. The CDR3 spells CASSPPGQGVGEQYF. The CDR3 DNA reads as TGTGCCAGCAGTCCCCCCGGACAGGGGGTTGGCGAGCAGTACTTC.

This clone has only a few counts. V usage is TRBV5-1 and J usage is TRBJ2-1; tentative D call: TRBD1 (5 bases). The CDR3 has 16 residues. V was cut by 0 bases and J by 2 bases, with 12 bases left in between. Germline lookup yields CDR1 SGHRS and CDR2 YFSETQ. CDR3 residues: CASSLAGHPTYNEQFF. The CDR3 DNA follows: TGCGCCAGCAGCTTGGCTGGACATCCTACCTACAATGAGCAGTTCTTC.

The chain is built from TRBV28 and TRBJ1-5; D gene ambiguous. Deletions cut 5 bases from V and 3 bases from J, with 17 bases between. This CDR3 comprises 16 residues. The germline gives CDR1 MDHEN, CDR2 SYDVKM. CDR3 nucleotides: TGTGCCAGCAGTCCCGGAGGACTGAGGGCCAATCAGCCCCAGCATTTT. The encoded protein is CASSPGGLRANQPQHF.

This sequence joins TRBV14 and TRBJ2-2, with 9 positions matching TRBD1. CDR1 and CDR2 (germline): SGHDN, FVKESK. CDR3 size: 16 residues. V dropped 4 bases and J dropped 4; count of bases not matched to a gene: 7. CDR3 sequence: CASSRRGTGSTGELFF. The CDR3 coding sequence is TGTGCCAGCAGCCGCCGGGGGACAGGGAGCACCGGGGAGCTGTTTTTT.

This chain links TRBV21-1 with TRBJ2-7; TRBD2 reflects the table's D call only, with no check against the DNA. TRBV21-1 is described as a pseudogene. The CDR3 extends over 17 amino acids. The CDR3 DNA is TGTGCCAGCAGCAAACCCCTGGGCGGGAGAATCACCTACGAGCAGTACTTC. This translates into CASSKPLGGRITYEQYF.

The rearrangement joins TRBV7-8 to TRBJ1-5; D is ambiguous. V was cut by 2 bases and J by 7 bases, with 6 bases left in between. Germline lookup yields CDR1 SGHVS and CDR2 FQNEAQ. The CDR3 is 12 amino acids. The CDR3 DNA reads TGTGCCAGCAGCTTATTGAGGCAGCCCCAGCATTTT. Its translation is CASSLLRQPQHF.

V is TRBV28 and J is TRBJ2-5; TRBD2 aligns across 8 bases. V shed 3 bases, J shed 5 bases, and the junction held 2 bases outside the gene matches. Germline V gene lookup returns CDR1 MDHEN and CDR2 SYDVKM. The CDR3 spans 13 residues. CDR3 DNA sequence: TGTGCCAGCAGTTTCGGCGGGAGGGAGACCCAGTACTTC. Protein product: CASSFGGRETQYF.

The genes are TRBV27 and TRBJ2-2; a weak D match, TRBD2 (5 bases). The V gene's germline CDR1 is MNHEY and CDR2 SMNVEV (reference sequence). The V end lost 4 bases, the J end lost 3 bases, and 9 bases lay between the germline ends. The CDR3 consists of 14 residues. This chain's CDR3 is CASSWERYTGELFF. DNA for the CDR3: TGTGCCAGCAGTTGGGAGAGGTACACCGGGGAGCTGTTTTTT.

This chain links TRBV9 with TRBJ2-7; TRBD1 aligns across 10 bases. Germline V CDR1 and CDR2: SGDLS, YYNGEE. The CDR3 is 15 residues long. V lost 2 bases, J lost 7 bases, and 9 bases stayed unmatched. CDR3 residues: CASSVGTGALWEQYF. CDR3 bases: TGTGCCAGCAGCGTTGGGACAGGGGCCTTATGGGAGCAGTACTTC.

The chain is built from TRBV4-3 and TRBJ2-3; 7 positions agree with TRBD1. The CDR3 is 16 amino acids. V lost 4 bases and J lost 2; bases outside the gene matches: 9. Germline V gene lookup returns CDR1 LGHNA and CDR2 YSLEER. The CDR3 is CASSPGRTGNTDTQYF. The CDR3 DNA reads as TGCGCCAGCAGCCCAGGAAGGACAGGAAACACAGATACGCAGTATTTT.

The J gene is TRBJ1-5, the V gene TRBV4-1; 7 positions agree with TRBD1. There are 15 residues in the CDR3. Per the germline V gene, CDR1 is MGHRA and CDR2 is YSYEKL. J lost 0 bases, V lost 4 bases, and 3 bases had no gene match. The CDR3, as DNA: TGCGCCAGCAGCCTGCAGGGGGATAGCAATCAGCCCCAGCATTTT. Protein: CASSLQGDSNQPQHF.

For this clone: One end of the junction varies from germline; a read error may be responsible. This sequence joins TRBV7-9 and TRBJ1-5; D perhaps matches TRBD1 (6 bases). The CDR3 length is 13 residues. CDR1 is SEHNR, CDR2 FQNEAQ, per germline (reference sequence). The CDR3 reads CSSSTGFNQPQHF. DNA of the CDR3: TGTTCCAGCTCAACAGGGTTCAATCAGCCCCAGCATTTT. The full variable domain, completed using reference TRBV7-9 and TRBJ1-5, is DTGVSQNPRHKITKRGQNVTFRCDPISEHNRLYWYRQTLGQGPEFLTYFQNEAQLEKSRLLSDRFSAERPKGSFSTLEIQRTEQGDSAMYLCSSSTGFNQPQHFGDGTRLSIL.

The rearrangement links TRBV5-4 to TRBJ1-2; D unclear. Germline CDR1 reads SGHNT; CDR2 reads YYREEE (reference sequence). The CDR3 contains 14 residues. V was clipped by 1 base and J by 0 bases, with 7 bases between them. CDR3 coding DNA: TGTGCCAGCAGCTTGTCAGTAACTAACTATGGCTACACCTTC. It encodes CASSLSVTNYGYTF.

This chain links TRBV15 with TRBJ2-1; 10 bases are a match to TRBD2. Losses at the gene ends were 1 base for V and 5 bases for J; bases not matched to a gene: 2. The CDR3 sequence is 15 residues long. The germline CDR1 and CDR2 sequences are LNHNV and YYDKDF (reference sequence). The CDR3 DNA is TGTGCCACCAGCAGAGCCCTAGCGGGAGACAATGAGCAGTTCTTC. Protein sequence: CATSRALAGDNEQFF.

The chain has TRBV5-5 and TRBJ1-4, with TRBD1 matching 9 bases. V lost 4 bases to trimming and J lost 7 bases; unmatched junction nucleotides: 8. CDR3 length: 15 amino acids. The germline gives CDR1 SGHKS, CDR2 YYEKEE (reference sequence). CDR3 in amino acids: CASSATRDRVEKLFF. CDR3 in DNA: TGTGCCAGCAGCGCCACCCGGGACAGGGTTGAAAAACTGTTTTTT. The complete variable domain, with remaining parts taken from reference TRBV5-5 and TRBJ1-4, reads DAGVTQSPTHLIKTRGQQVTLRCSPISGHKSVSWYQQVLGQGPQFIFQYYEKEERGRGNFPDRFSARQFPNYSSELNVNALLLGDSALYLCASSATRDRVEKLFFGSGTQLSVL.

The genes are TRBV7-9 and TRBJ2-7, with D perhaps matching TRBD2 (7 bases). Germline loops: CDR1 SEHNR, CDR2 FQNEAQ (reference sequence). This CDR3 has 13 residues. Trimming cost V 11 bases and J 3 bases, with 17 bases left between them. CDR3 DNA: TGTGCCGGGGGCGGGGGAGTCAACTACGAGCAGTACTTC. It encodes CAGGGGVNYEQYF.

The CDR3 protein is CASSSGQRNTEAFF. In DNA form, the CDR3 reads TGTGCCAGCAGTTCGGGACAAAGGAACACTGAAGCTTTCTTT. V and J are TRBV2 and TRBJ1-1, with D maybe TRBD1 (6 bases). Germline-derived CDR1 and CDR2 are SNHLY and FYNNEI. V was trimmed by 5 bases and J by 1 base, leaving 11 bases between them. This CDR3 has 14 residues.

The V gene is TRBV9, the J gene TRBJ2-2; 7 bases fit TRBD2. Germline values: CDR1 SGDLS, CDR2 YYNGEE. CDR3 size: 17 residues. V gave up 4 bases and J gave up 0 bases; unmatched junction bases: 9. The CDR3 DNA follows: TGTGCCAGCAGCATAACACTAGCGCCCACGAACACCGGGGAGCTGTTTTTT. This translates into CASSITLAPTNTGELFF.

The rearrangement joins TRBV18 to TRBJ1-4; perhaps TRBD1 as D (6 bases). Trimming removed 1 base at V and 5 bases at J, with 8 bases between. This CDR3 has 14 amino acids. The germline gives CDR1 KGHSH, CDR2 LQKENI. The CDR3 DNA reads as TGTGCCAGCTCACCACGGGGGCCAAATGAAAAACTGTTTTTT. Amino acid sequence: CASSPRGPNEKLFF.

The chain has TRBV6-5 and TRBJ2-3; D possibly corresponds to TRBD1 (6 bases). The CDR3 spans 14 residues. V lost 7 bases and J lost 5, with 16 bases in between. Germline assignment: CDR1 MNHEY and CDR2 SVGAGI. CDR3 sequence reads: CASNTPKGGDTQYF. For the CDR3, the DNA is TGTGCCAGCAATACGCCCAAAGGGGGAGATACGCAGTATTTT.

This chain connects TRBV5-1 to TRBJ2-3, with 8 positions matching TRBD1. Germline values: CDR1 SGHRS, CDR2 YFSETQ. The CDR3 has 14 amino acids. Losses at the gene ends were 3 bases for V and 1 base for J; bases not matched to a gene: 1. The CDR3 region has the DNA TGCGCCAGCAGCTCGGACAGGGGCACAGATACGCAGTATTTT. This translates into CASSSDRGTDTQYF.

The chain links TRBV4-3 to TRBJ2-2, with D hard to call. Trimming removed 0 bases from V and 1 base from J, with 12 bases in between. This CDR3 has 17 residues. Per germline, CDR1 LGHNA and CDR2 YSLEER. CDR3 loop: CASSQEVSSGNTGELFF. DNA of the CDR3: TGCGCCAGCAGCCAAGAGGTGTCTAGTGGGAACACCGGGGAGCTGTTTTTT.

The sample holds a few counts of this clone. The rearrangement links TRBV5-6 to TRBJ2-5; D is perhaps TRBD1 (6 bases). Trimming cost V 0 bases and J 6 bases, with 12 bases left between them. Germline CDR1 reads SGHDT; CDR2 reads YYEEEE. The CDR3 covers 14 residues. CDR3 DNA: TGTGCCAGCAGCTTGGGGGACAATCCCAAGACCCAGTACTTC. Translated, it gives CASSLGDNPKTQYF.

The CDR3 spells CASSEPEVTGARETQYF. In DNA, the CDR3 is TGTGCCAGCAGCGAGCCAGAGGTGACAGGGGCGAGGGAGACCCAGTACTTC. The chain is built from TRBV2 and TRBJ2-5; 8 positions match TRBD1. Germline V gives CDR1 SNHLY, CDR2 FYNNEI. The CDR3 totals 17 residues. Unmatched junction bases numbered 17, after V lost 6 bases and J lost 5 bases.

This clone is a singleton in its sample. The chain joins TRBV11-2 to TRBJ2-3, with 8 positions matching TRBD1. The CDR3 is 16 amino acids. Germline V CDR1 and CDR2: SGHAT, FQNNGV. Losses at the gene ends were 3 bases for V and 5 bases for J; bases not matched to a gene: 10. DNA of the CDR3: TGTGCCAGCAGCTTGGCCGCCAGGGGGCGTGGAGATACGCAGTATTTT. Its translation: CASSLAARGRGDTQYF.

This clone showed up just a few times. This CDR3 is also generated by other DNA sequences in the sample. V and J are TRBV6-5 and TRBJ2-7; no clear D. The CDR3 is 11 amino acids. CDR1 and CDR2 from the germline V gene are MNHEY and SVGAGI. V was trimmed by 6 bases and J by 4 bases, leaving 7 bases between them. CDR3 in DNA: TGTGCCAGCAGAATCTCGTACGAGCAGTACTTC. As protein: CASRISYEQYF.

J is TRBJ2-7 and V is TRBV28, with D hard to call. Per germline, CDR1 MDHEN and CDR2 SYDVKM. The V and J ends lost 1 base and 4 bases respectively, with 11 bases between them. This CDR3 has 14 residues. CDR3 DNA: TGTGCCAGCAGTTTATCTCCAGGTCATTACGAGCAGTACTTC. Protein sequence: CASSLSPGHYEQYF.

The rearrangement links TRBV5-4 to TRBJ1-1, with 8 bases matching TRBD1. V dropped 2 bases and J dropped 1; count of bases not matched to a gene: 4. The CDR3 consists of 15 residues. The germline CDR1 and CDR2 sequences are SGHNT and YYREEE (reference sequence). CDR3 coding DNA: TGTGCCAGCAGCTTCCCACAGGGGGGGAACACTGAAGCTTTCTTT. It encodes CASSFPQGGNTEAFF.

V gene TRBV18 combines with J gene TRBJ1-4; 9 bases fit TRBD1. After removal of 6 bases from V and 7 bases from J, the junction contained 3 bases not matched to a gene. There are 13 residues in the CDR3. CDR1 and CDR2 (germline): KGHSH, LQKENI. CDR3 sequence: CASSRDRAEKLFF. CDR3 bases: TGTGCCAGCTCGCGGGACAGGGCTGAAAAACTGTTTTTT.